This TCR beta chain is drawn from a study of blood T cell repertoires in COVID-19. About the research overall: The samples span acute and convalescent COVID-19 from the United States, Italy and Spain. The analysed material was cDNA or gDNA that came from T cells, B-cell-depleted T cells, or PBMCs.

Original processing methods: Reference gene primer amplification gave nucleated cell count estimates. Repertoires were generated with immunoSEQ multiplex PCR, while TCRdb's copy carries only in-frame clones and drops some. The D gene and trimming were derived from the DNA, and the V and J assignments and clone size from that table. Among 540,000 or so clones listed, roughly 89% were seen once. This TCR was recovered from a woman in her forties or fifties with COVID-19, enrolled during active disease. Sequencing was performed on peripheral blood.

In DNA form, the CDR3 reads TGTGCCACCAGTGATTCCGGGCCACAGGGTATCCACAATGAGCAGTTCTTC. It specifies CATSDSGPQGIHNEQFF. The rearrangement joins TRBV24-1 to TRBJ2-1, with a tentative D call TRBD1 (6 bases). Germline V lookup: CDR1 KGHDR, CDR2 SFDVKD. V dropped 2 bases and J dropped 5 bases, with 18 bases sitting between them. The CDR3 length is 17 residues.